This T cell receptor beta chain was identified during a study of shared clonotypes between healthy human individuals. Trimming took 0 bases from V and 4 from J, leaving 9 bases between them. Germline lookup yields CDR1 SGHNT and CDR2 YENEEA. The CDR3 has 15 amino acids. It was CD45RO-negative cells, positively selected for CCR7, that made up naive CD8 cells, with terminally differentiated effector memory CD45RA+ cells excluded. For every subset, genomic DNA was evenly distributed across several immunoSEQ plates. Assay: immunoSEQ multiplex PCR; the TCRdb copy retains only in-frame clones and omits some. The sample holds around 1.9 million clones, approximately 94% seen once.

This sequence was found in a man aged 18 to 29 in good health. Some clones in this sample may be carry-over from other donors' samples. The chain joins TRBV11-3 to TRBJ2-2; D gene unclear. Sequenced sample: naive CD8+ T cells from PBMCs. The DNA of the CDR3 is TGTGCCAGCAGCTTAGAATGGCCGGGCACCGGGGAGCTGTTTTTT. Its translation: CASSLEWPGTGELFF.